These 21 T cell receptor beta chains share one sample of origin, sequenced in a study of T cell repertoires in cytomegalovirus infection. TCRdb processed the reads anew with MiXCR; each CDR3 protein has one entry. The sample includes 400,000 to 600,000 distinct CDR3 sequences, roughly 43% seen only once; the top ten take around 45%. These receptors have no known antigen. The sample was cultured PBMCs, taken from culture after CMV antigen stimulation. These receptors were taken from a human donor in good health (CMV status not recorded). Some clones in this sample may be carry-over from other donors' samples.

The V call is TRBV2, the J call TRBJ2-2, with D possibly matching TRBD1 (6 bases). Germline V lookup: CDR1 SNHLY, CDR2 FYNNEI. The V end was cut by 4 bases, the J end by 6 bases, with 9 bases between. This CDR3 spans 13 amino acids. CDR3 sequence (DNA): TGTGCCAGCAGTGTCAGGGGACCCGGGGAGCTGTTTTTT. This sequence encodes CASSVRGPGELFF.

This clonotype occurred a few times. This chain connects TRBV5-5 to TRBJ2-5, with D unresolved. The CDR3 totals 14 residues. Germline CDR1 and CDR2: SGHKS and YYEKEE (reference sequence). The V end was cut by 3 bases, the J end by 2 bases, with 11 bases between. This chain's CDR3 is CASSSEYGQETQYF. CDR3 in DNA: TGTGCCAGCAGCTCGGAGTATGGGCAAGAGACCCAGTACTTC.

This chain links TRBV7-9 with TRBJ2-3, with 7 bases aligning to TRBD2. The J segment lost 2 bases and the V segment lost 7 bases, leaving 6 bases of the junction unmatched. Germline loops: CDR1 SEHNR, CDR2 FQNEAQ (reference sequence). CDR3 length: 14 residues. CDR3 residues: CASTPGRDTDTQYF. The CDR3 DNA sequence: TGTGCCAGCACCCCGGGGAGGGACACAGATACGCAGTATTTT.

This clonotype has a handful of counts. The chain carries TRBV6-5 and TRBJ2-6, with D uncertain. Deletions cut 6 bases from V and 4 bases from J, with 10 bases between. The germline V gene encodes CDR1 MNHEY and CDR2 SVGAGI. The CDR3 extends over 14 amino acids. The CDR3 nucleotides are TGTGCCAGCAGCGCCTCGGTGGGGGCCAACGTCCTGACTTTC. This gives the protein CASSASVGANVLTF.

To note about this clonotype: The junction differs from germline at one of its ends, possibly a read error. The chain recombines TRBV4-1 with TRBJ1-1; D possibly corresponds to TRBD1 (6 bases). Germline V gene data show CDR1 as MGHRA and CDR2 as YSYEKL. The CDR3 runs 14 residues. The CDR3, as DNA: TGTGCCAGCAGGGGAGTGGGTGGTGTGTCTGAAGCTTTCTTT. Amino acids: CASRGVGGVSEAFF.

The table lists this clonotype with a few counts. This rearrangement joins TRBV7-9 to TRBJ2-5; 11 bases map to TRBD2. This CDR3 comprises 18 residues. The trim removed 0 bases at V and 4 bases at J, leaving 10 bases unmatched. Germline assignment: CDR1 SEHNR and CDR2 FQNEAQ (reference sequence). The chain's CDR3 is CASSLATSGRGDRETQYF. The CDR3 DNA reads as TGTGCCAGCAGCTTAGCCACTAGCGGGAGAGGGGACCGAGAGACCCAGTACTTC.

The chain uses TRBV6-1 and TRBJ2-7, with D uncertain. V dropped 7 bases and J dropped 4 bases, with 8 bases sitting between them. The CDR3 extends over 11 amino acids. Germline V CDR1 and CDR2: MNHNS, SASEGT. CDR3 in amino acids: CASKTNYEQYF. CDR3 sequence (DNA): TGTGCCAGCAAGACCAATTACGAGCAGTACTTC.

This clonotype was seen a few times. V usage is TRBV7-2 and J usage is TRBJ2-3; D is unresolved. Trimming left V 0 bases short and J 2 bases short, with 9 bases between. Looked up from germline, CDR1 is SGHTA and CDR2 is FQGNSA. The CDR3 consists of 15 residues. The CDR3 coding sequence is TGTGCCAGCAGCTTAGCCGGGCCCTACACAGATACGCAGTATTTT. Its protein is CASSLAGPYTDTQYF.

The rearrangement links TRBV10-3 to TRBJ2-1; 7 bases match TRBD2. The junction had 11 bases not matched to a gene; V was cut back by 8 bases and J by 7 bases. Germline V gene lookup returns CDR1 ENHRY and CDR2 SYGVKD. CDR3 length: 14 residues. For the CDR3, the DNA is TGTGCCATCGAGCCGGGAGGTCAAAGGAATGAGCAGTTCTTC. Amino acid sequence: CAIEPGGQRNEQFF.

This clonotype turned up a few times. The rearrangement uses TRBV20-1 and TRBJ2-1; 9 bases map to TRBD2. V shed 4 bases, J shed 8 bases, and the junction held 18 bases outside the gene matches. Germline CDR1 is DFQATT and CDR2 is SNEGSKA (reference sequence). The CDR3 has 17 amino acids. CDR3 residues: CSATPHGGAGGRYEQFF. The CDR3 DNA follows: TGCAGTGCTACCCCTCACGGAGGGGCGGGGGGGCGGTATGAGCAGTTCTTC.

The chain uses TRBV25-1 and TRBJ1-4; D unclear. This CDR3 is built from 15 residues. Germline assignment: CDR1 MGHDK and CDR2 SYGVNS. Trimming cost V 2 bases and J 0 bases, with 7 bases left between them. The DNA of the CDR3 is TGTGCCAGCAGTGAACCCCAGGCAACTAATGAAAAACTGTTTTTT. As protein: CASSEPQATNEKLFF.

In this sample, this clonotype turned up many times. This chain joins TRBV7-2 and TRBJ2-1; weak D call: TRBD1 (5 bases). V was cut by 9 bases and J by 3 bases, with 15 bases left in between. Germline CDR1 is SGHTA and CDR2 is FQGNSA. The CDR3 has 14 amino acids. The CDR3 DNA is TGTGCCAGTCTTGAGACAGCTGTCTACAATGAGCAGTTCTTC. It is translated as CASLETAVYNEQFF.

This sequence joins TRBV12-3 or TRBV12-4 and TRBJ1-1; D remains unclear. V lost 5 bases and J 4 bases, leaving 11 bases between the germline ends. The CDR3 contains 13 residues. CDR3 region: CASSVYEGTEAFF. The DNA of the CDR3 is TGTGCCAGCAGTGTGTATGAGGGCACTGAAGCTTTCTTT.

This clonotype was counted a few times. The chain joins TRBV6-1 to TRBJ1-2; possible D gene TRBD1, 5 bases. V was clipped by 5 bases and J by 7 bases, with 14 bases between them. Germline values: CDR1 MNHNS, CDR2 SASEGT. The CDR3 consists of 13 residues. The CDR3 DNA follows: TGTGCCAGCAGTTTTAACAGGCGTATTGGCTACACCTTC. Its translation is CASSFNRRIGYTF.

V usage is TRBV7-8 and J usage is TRBJ2-2; possible D gene TRBD2, 7 bases. Deletions cut 5 bases from V and 0 bases from J, with 13 bases between. The CDR3 extends over 16 amino acids. Germline V lookup: CDR1 SGHVS, CDR2 FQNEAQ. Here the CDR3 DNA reads TGTGCCAGCAGCGGGGGGGGGGGCGCGAACACCGGGGAGCTGTTTTTT. This encodes CASSGGGGANTGELFF.

V gene TRBV19 combines with J gene TRBJ1-5; no definite D call. Trimming took off 6 bases at V and 7 bases at J, with 19 bases between the two ends. The V gene's germline CDR1 is LNHDA and CDR2 SQIVND (reference sequence). The CDR3 sequence is 15 residues long. CDR3 DNA: TGTGCCAGTAGCTGGGAGGGTCGGAGGGCGCAGCCCCAGCATTTT. Amino acid sequence: CASSWEGRRAQPQHF.

This clonotype was observed a handful of times. The chain employs TRBV7-2 and TRBJ2-3; weak D call: TRBD2 (6 bases). CDR1 and CDR2 (germline): SGHTA, FQGNSA. This CDR3 comprises 15 residues. With 5 bases removed from V and 6 bases from J, the gap between germline ends came to 18 bases. CDR3 in amino acids: CASSRSGLDEDTQYF. The CDR3 DNA is TGTGCCAGCAGCCGTAGCGGCCTTGACGAGGATACGCAGTATTTT.

The rearrangement links TRBV5-1 to TRBJ2-5; the D gene is possibly TRBD1 (5 bases). Germline CDR1 and CDR2: SGHRS and YFSETQ. Trimming pared 0 bases from V and 3 bases from J, leaving 9 bases between. The CDR3 extends over 14 amino acids. CDR3: CASSLVAGKETQYF. The CDR3 region has the DNA TGCGCCAGCAGCTTGGTGGCAGGGAAAGAGACCCAGTACTTC. The full variable domain, with the rest looked up from reference TRBV5-1 and TRBJ2-5, is KAGVTQTPRYLIKTRGQQVTLSCSPISGHRSVSWYQQTPGQGLQFLFEYFSETQRNKGNFPGRFSGRQFSNSRSEMNVSTLELGDSALYLCASSLVAGKETQYFGPGTRLLVL.

This clonotype turned up a few times. The chain employs TRBV7-2 and TRBJ2-2; D possibly uses TRBD1 or TRBD2 (5 bases each). CDR3 length: 17 amino acids. Germline V CDR1 and CDR2: SGHTA, FQGNSA. V lost 5 bases to trimming and J lost 4 bases, with 20 bases between them. CDR3: CASSPPGSGWGTGELFF. CDR3 in DNA: TGTGCCAGCAGCCCACCAGGGAGCGGTTGGGGCACCGGGGAGCTGTTTTTT.

This clonotype was picked up a small number of times. The V and J genes are TRBV19 and TRBJ2-7, with 7 bases fitting TRBD1. The CDR3 covers 15 residues. CDR1 LNHDA and CDR2 SQIVND come from the germline V gene (reference sequence). The V segment lost 3 bases and the J segment 3 bases; nucleotides outside the gene matches: 8. CDR3 sequence reads: CASSILTGTYYEQYF. CDR3 bases: TGTGCCAGTAGTATTCTGACAGGGACCTACTACGAGCAGTACTTC.

This clonotype has just one count. The chain employs TRBV7-9 and TRBJ1-4; maybe TRBD1 (5 bases). V was trimmed by 1 base and J by 7 bases, leaving 13 bases between them. The germline V gene has CDR1 SEHNR and CDR2 FQNEAQ (reference sequence). The CDR3 loop spans 15 amino acids. In nucleotides, the CDR3 is TGTGCCAGCAGCTTAGGGTGGGGCAGGAGTGAAAAACTGTTTTTT. Encoded protein: CASSLGWGRSEKLFF.